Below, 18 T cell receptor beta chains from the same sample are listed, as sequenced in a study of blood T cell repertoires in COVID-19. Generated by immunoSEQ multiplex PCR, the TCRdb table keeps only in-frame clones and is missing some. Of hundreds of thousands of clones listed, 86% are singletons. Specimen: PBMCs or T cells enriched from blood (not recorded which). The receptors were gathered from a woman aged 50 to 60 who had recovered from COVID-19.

The CDR3 DNA reads as TGTGCCAGCAGCCGCCCCCGAGGGCGGGAGCAGTACTTC. Translated: CASSRPRGREQYF. The rearrangement uses TRBV7-2 and TRBJ2-7, with a possible D match to TRBD2 (5 bases). The CDR3 length is 13 residues. V was trimmed by 5 bases and J by 7 bases, leaving 15 bases between them. Germline assignment: CDR1 SGHTA and CDR2 FQGNSA. Looking up the rest from reference TRBV7-2 and TRBJ2-7 gives the full variable domain: GAGVSQSPSNKVTEKGKDVELRCDPISGHTALYWYRQSLGQGLEFLIYFQGNSAPDKSGLPSDRFSAERTGGSVSTLTIQRTQQEDSAVYLCASSRPRGREQYFGPGTRLTVT.

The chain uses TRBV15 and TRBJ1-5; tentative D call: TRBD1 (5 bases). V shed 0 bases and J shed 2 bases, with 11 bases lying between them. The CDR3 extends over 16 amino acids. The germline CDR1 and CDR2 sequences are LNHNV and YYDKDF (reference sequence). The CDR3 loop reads CATSRDWGVGNQPQHF. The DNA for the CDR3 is TGTGCCACCAGCAGAGATTGGGGGGTGGGCAATCAGCCCCAGCATTTT. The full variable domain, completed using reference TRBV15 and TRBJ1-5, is DAMVIQNPRYQVTQFGKPVTLSCSQTLNHNVMYWYQQKSSQAPKLLFHYYDKDFNNEADTPDNFQSRRPNTSFCFLDIRSPGLGDTAMYLCATSRDWGVGNQPQHFGDGTRLSIL.

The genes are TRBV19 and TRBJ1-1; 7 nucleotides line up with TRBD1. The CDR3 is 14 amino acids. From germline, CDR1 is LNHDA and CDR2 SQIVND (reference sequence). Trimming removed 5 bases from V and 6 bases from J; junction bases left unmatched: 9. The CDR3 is CASSSRTGGPEAFF. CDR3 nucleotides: TGTGCCAGTAGTTCACGGACAGGAGGGCCTGAAGCTTTCTTT.

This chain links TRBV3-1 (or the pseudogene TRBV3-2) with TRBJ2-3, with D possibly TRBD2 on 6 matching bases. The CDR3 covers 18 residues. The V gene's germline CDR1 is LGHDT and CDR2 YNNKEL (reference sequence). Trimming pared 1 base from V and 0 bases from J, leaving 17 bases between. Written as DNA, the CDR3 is TGTGCCAGCAGCCAAGTTATTCGCGGGATCTCTAGCACAGATACGCAGTATTTT. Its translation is CASSQVIRGISSTDTQYF.

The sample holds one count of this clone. The CDR3 sequence: CARLSPNVLTF. The CDR3 DNA sequence: TGTGCCAGACTAAGTCCCAACGTCCTGACTTTC. This sequence joins TRBV6-5 and TRBJ2-6; D remains unclear. The V gene lost 9 bases and the J gene lost 8 bases, with 8 bases spanning the gap. CDR3 size: 11 residues. Germline V gene data show CDR1 as MNHEY and CDR2 as SVGAGI.

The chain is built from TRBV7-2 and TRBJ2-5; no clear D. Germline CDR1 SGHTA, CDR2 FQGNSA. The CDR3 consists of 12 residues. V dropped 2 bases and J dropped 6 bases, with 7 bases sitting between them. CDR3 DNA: TGTGCCAGCAGCTTACTCCCCCAGACCCAGTACTTC. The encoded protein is CASSLLPQTQYF.

In DNA, the CDR3 is TGTGCCAGCAGCCTACTGGGGACAGCCCTTAGCTACACCTTC. Protein: CASSLLGTALSYTF. J is TRBJ1-2 and V is TRBV2; 7 nucleotides align to TRBD1. CDR3 length: 14 residues. Germline trimming cut 6 bases from V and 9 bases from J; bases unmatched to any gene: 13. Germline V CDR1 and CDR2: SNHLY, FYNNEI. Using reference TRBV2 and TRBJ1-2 for the parts outside the CDR3, the full variable domain is EPEVTQTPSHQVTQMGQEVILRCVPISNHLYFYWYRQILGQKVEFLVSFYNNEISEKSEIFDDQFSVERPDGSNFTLKIRSTKLEDSAMYFCASSLLGTALSYTFGSGTRLTVV.

The CDR3 DNA reads as TGTGCCAGCTCAGCAGGGGGAGGGAACACTGAAGCTTTCTTT. It codes for CASSAGGGNTEAFF. This chain links TRBV18 with TRBJ1-1; 7 bases align to TRBD1. V shed 5 bases and J 1 base; nucleotides not matched to a gene: 4. CDR3 length: 14 residues. CDR1 and CDR2 (germline): KGHSH, LQKENI.

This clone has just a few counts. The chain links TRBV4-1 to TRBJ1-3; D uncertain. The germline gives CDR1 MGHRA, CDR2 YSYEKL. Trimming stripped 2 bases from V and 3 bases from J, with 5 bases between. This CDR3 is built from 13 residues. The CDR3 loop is CASSQLLGNTIYF. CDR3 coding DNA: TGCGCCAGCAGCCAATTACTTGGAAACACCATATATTTT.

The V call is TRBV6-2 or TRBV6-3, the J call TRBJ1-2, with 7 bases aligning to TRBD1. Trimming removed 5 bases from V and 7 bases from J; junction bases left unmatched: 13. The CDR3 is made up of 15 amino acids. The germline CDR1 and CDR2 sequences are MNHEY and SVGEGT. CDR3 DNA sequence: TGTGCCAGCAGTACAACAGGGGTCGCAAGTGGTGGCTACACCTTC. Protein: CASSTTGVASGGYTF.

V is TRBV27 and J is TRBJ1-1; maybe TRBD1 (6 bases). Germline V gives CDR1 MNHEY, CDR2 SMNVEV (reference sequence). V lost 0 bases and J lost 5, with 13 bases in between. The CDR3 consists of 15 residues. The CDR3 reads CASSLSTGFYTEAFF. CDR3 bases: TGTGCCAGCAGTTTATCTACAGGGTTTTATACTGAAGCTTTCTTT.

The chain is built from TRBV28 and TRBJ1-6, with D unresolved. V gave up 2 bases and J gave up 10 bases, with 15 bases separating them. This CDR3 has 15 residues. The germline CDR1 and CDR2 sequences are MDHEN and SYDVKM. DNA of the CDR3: TGTGCCAGCAGTTTAAGGATGACGCGGGCCTCACCCCTCCACTTT. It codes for CASSLRMTRASPLHF.

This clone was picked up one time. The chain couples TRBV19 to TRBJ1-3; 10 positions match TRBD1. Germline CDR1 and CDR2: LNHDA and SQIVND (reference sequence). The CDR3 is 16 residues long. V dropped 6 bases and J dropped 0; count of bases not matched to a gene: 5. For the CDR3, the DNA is TGTGCCAGTAGAAGGGGACAGGGGTCCTCTGGAAACACCATATATTTT. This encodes CASRRGQGSSGNTIYF.

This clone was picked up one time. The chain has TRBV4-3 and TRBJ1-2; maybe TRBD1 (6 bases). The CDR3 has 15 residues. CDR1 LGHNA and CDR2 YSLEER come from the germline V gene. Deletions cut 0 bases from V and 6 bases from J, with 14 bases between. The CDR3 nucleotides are TGCGCCAGCAGCCAAGATCAAACAGGGTGGAATGGCTACACCTTC. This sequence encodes CASSQDQTGWNGYTF.

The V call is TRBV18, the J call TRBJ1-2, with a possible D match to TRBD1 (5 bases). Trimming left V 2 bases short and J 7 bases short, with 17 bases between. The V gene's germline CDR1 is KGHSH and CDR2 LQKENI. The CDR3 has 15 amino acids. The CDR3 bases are TGTGCCAGCTCACCAGGGGCTCACCCCTCCCTTGGCTACACCTTC. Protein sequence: CASSPGAHPSLGYTF.

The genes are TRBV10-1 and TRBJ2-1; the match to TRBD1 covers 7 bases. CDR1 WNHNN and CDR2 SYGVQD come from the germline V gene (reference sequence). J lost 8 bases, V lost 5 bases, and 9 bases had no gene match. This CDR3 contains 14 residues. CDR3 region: CASSPRQGLYEQFF. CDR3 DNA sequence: TGCGCCAGCAGTCCGAGACAGGGTCTCTATGAGCAGTTCTTC.

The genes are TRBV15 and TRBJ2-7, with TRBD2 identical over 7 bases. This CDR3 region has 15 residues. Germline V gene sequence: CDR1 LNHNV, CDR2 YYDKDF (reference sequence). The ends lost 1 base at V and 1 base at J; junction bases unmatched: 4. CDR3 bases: TGTGCCACCAGCAGAGCTGGGCGGGGGTCCTACGAGCAGTACTTC. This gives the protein CATSRAGRGSYEQYF.

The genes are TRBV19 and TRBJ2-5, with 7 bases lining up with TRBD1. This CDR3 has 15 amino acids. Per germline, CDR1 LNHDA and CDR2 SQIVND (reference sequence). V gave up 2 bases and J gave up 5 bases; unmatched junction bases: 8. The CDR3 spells CASSILTGNTETQYF. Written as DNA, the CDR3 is TGTGCCAGTAGTATATTGACAGGGAATACGGAGACCCAGTACTTC.